These 31 T cell receptor beta chains originate from one sample sequenced in a study of blood T cell repertoires in COVID-19. Assay: immunoSEQ multiplex PCR; the TCRdb copy retains only in-frame clones and omits some. Among around 160,000 clones listed, roughly 81% were seen once. Source material: peripheral blood. These receptors all stem from a human donor with acute or convalescent COVID-19. The donor label of this sample is uncertain.

The chain employs TRBV21-1 and TRBJ1-2; the DNA was not compared with TRBD1, the D call given in the table. TRBV21-1 is a pseudogene locus. CDR3 length: 16 amino acids. The CDR3: CASPGETGLFNYGYTF. The CDR3 nucleotides read TGTGCCAGCCCGGGTGAGACAGGGCTATTTAACTATGGCTACACCTTC.

The rearrangement links TRBV19 to TRBJ2-1; D is possibly TRBD2 (6 bases). V was shortened by 5 bases and J by 4 bases, with 18 bases between the two germline ends. This CDR3 contains 16 residues. Germline V gene data show CDR1 as LNHDA and CDR2 as SQIVND (reference sequence). This chain's CDR3 is CASSVAGLSVYNEQFF. For the CDR3, the DNA is TGTGCCAGTAGTGTGGCGGGACTCTCCGTTTACAATGAGCAGTTCTTC.

The gene calls are TRBV24-1 and TRBJ1-2; TRBD1 is a possible D gene (6 bases). The V gene lost 10 bases and the J gene lost 6 bases, with 14 bases spanning the gap. Germline CDR1 KGHDR, CDR2 SFDVKD. This CDR3 has 12 amino acids. This CDR3 is CATRGSRDGYTF. CDR3 in DNA: TGTGCCACGAGGGGGTCCCGGGATGGCTACACCTTC.

A word on this clone: The same CDR3 is also encoded by other DNA sequences in this sample. This chain connects TRBV18 to TRBJ1-5; D gene unclear. The CDR3 runs to 13 residues. CDR1 is KGHSH and CDR2 is LQKENI in the germline V gene. Trimming took 3 bases from V and 7 from J, leaving 10 bases between them. The DNA for the CDR3 is TGTGCCAGCTCACCGTATGGAGACCAGCCCCAGCATTTT. As protein: CASSPYGDQPQHF.

This clone was seen a few times. In nucleotides, the CDR3 is TGTGCCAGCAGCTTAGCGCTTGTGACTAGCCTTAACACCGGGGAGCTGTTTTTT. It yields the protein CASSLALVTSLNTGELFF. This chain joins TRBV7-6 and TRBJ2-2; TRBD2 agrees at 7 bases. CDR1 SGHVS and CDR2 FNYEAQ come from the germline V gene. The CDR3 runs to 18 residues. V dropped 0 bases and J dropped 2; count of bases not matched to a gene: 9.

This chain joins TRBV11-1 and TRBJ2-2; D is perhaps TRBD2 (5 bases). CDR3 length: 15 amino acids. V dropped 3 bases and J dropped 4 bases, with 12 bases sitting between them. Germline-derived CDR1 and CDR2 are SGHAT and FQDESV (reference sequence). The CDR3 reads CASSFSIGGTGELFF. The CDR3 bases are TGTGCCAGCAGCTTTTCGATAGGAGGCACCGGGGAGCTGTTTTTT.

The J gene is TRBJ2-3, the V gene TRBV5-4, with 7 bases fitting TRBD2. The CDR3 has 16 residues. CDR1 and CDR2 from the germline V gene are SGHNT and YYREEE (reference sequence). With 4 bases clipped from V and 6 bases from J, the junction kept 14 bases outside the gene matches. CDR3 region: CASSGGGGLRDDTQYF. The CDR3, as DNA: TGTGCCAGCAGCGGGGGGGGTGGACTAAGGGATGATACGCAGTATTTT.

The CDR3 here is CASSLHGAYEQYF. CDR3 DNA sequence: TGTGCCAGCAGCTTGCACGGGGCCTACGAGCAGTACTTC. The chain couples TRBV5-6 to TRBJ2-7; tentative D call: TRBD2 (5 bases). CDR1 and CDR2 from the germline V gene are SGHDT and YYEEEE. The CDR3 loop spans 13 amino acids. Trimming took off 1 base at V and 2 bases at J, with 7 bases between the two ends.

V gene TRBV5-4 combines with J gene TRBJ2-3, with a weak D call TRBD2 (5 bases). There are 13 residues in the CDR3. The V and J ends lost 6 bases and 5 bases respectively, with 13 bases between them. Germline V gene lookup returns CDR1 SGHNT and CDR2 YYREEE (reference sequence). The CDR3 sequence: CASTPGSQDTQYF. Written as DNA, the CDR3 is TGTGCCAGCACCCCGGGGAGTCAAGATACGCAGTATTTT.

The CDR3, as DNA: TGTGCCAGCAGGGGGGCAGCCTCTGGAAACACCATATATTTT. Protein product: CASRGAASGNTIYF. This chain joins TRBV2 and TRBJ1-3; D possibly corresponds to TRBD1 (6 bases). This CDR3 has 14 residues. Germline V gene data show CDR1 as SNHLY and CDR2 as FYNNEI. The V gene lost 6 bases and the J gene lost 0 bases, with 9 bases spanning the gap.

The table lists this clone with a few counts. The J gene is TRBJ2-1, the V gene TRBV7-2, with TRBD2 identical over 13 bases. Germline CDR1 and CDR2: SGHTA and FQGNSA. Losses at the gene ends were 5 bases for V and 10 bases for J; bases not matched to a gene: 5. This CDR3 contains 14 residues. This CDR3 is CASSPRTSGGEQFF. CDR3 nucleotide sequence: TGTGCCAGCAGCCCTAGGACTAGCGGGGGAGAGCAGTTCTTC.

DNA of the CDR3: TGTGCCTGGAGTAATGGACAGTTGAACACTGAAGCTTTCTTT. Protein: CAWSNGQLNTEAFF. This sequence joins TRBV30 and TRBJ1-1; weak D call: TRBD1 (6 bases). This CDR3 contains 14 residues. Per the germline V gene, CDR1 is GTSNPN and CDR2 is SVGIG (reference sequence). Trimming pared 2 bases from V and 0 bases from J, leaving 10 bases between.

The chain combines TRBV2 with TRBJ2-2; 12 bases match TRBD2. The CDR3 spans 15 residues. J lost 7 bases, V lost 5 bases, and 5 bases had no gene match. Per germline, CDR1 SNHLY and CDR2 FYNNEI. This CDR3 reads CASSRTSGEYGELFF. In nucleotides, the CDR3 is TGTGCCAGCAGTCGGACTAGCGGGGAGTACGGGGAGCTGTTTTTT.

The chain recombines TRBV5-1 with TRBJ2-2; TRBD2 is a possible D gene (5 bases). The CDR3 covers 15 residues. V lost 4 bases and J 5 bases, leaving 15 bases between the germline ends. The germline CDR1 and CDR2 sequences are SGHRS and YFSETQ. CDR3 in DNA: TGCGCCAGCAGCGAGATGGGATCGGGGACCGGGGAGCTGTTTTTT. Translating gives CASSEMGSGTGELFF.

The chain is built from TRBV5-4 and TRBJ1-1; D not resolved. In germline, CDR1 is SGHNT, CDR2 YYREEE (reference sequence). Trimming shortened V by 0 bases and J by 4 bases, and 13 bases separated the two germline ends. CDR3 length equals 15 residues. The DNA for the CDR3 is TGTGCCAGCAGCTTGGCGGGAGGAAAAGGCACTGAAGCTTTCTTT. This translates into CASSLAGGKGTEAFF.

This clone was detected many times. The chain uses TRBV3-1 (or the pseudogene TRBV3-2) and TRBJ1-4; unclear D gene. Trimming took 0 bases from V and 3 from J, leaving 8 bases between them. Germline V gene sequence: CDR1 LGHDT, CDR2 YNNKEL (reference sequence). The CDR3 spans 15 residues. The CDR3 nucleotides read TGTGCCAGCAGCCAAGATGGGCGGGCTAATGAAAAACTGTTTTTT. Its translation is CASSQDGRANEKLFF.

This chain links TRBV2 with TRBJ2-7, with D unclear. This CDR3 region has 12 residues. V shed 0 bases and J shed 6 bases, with 6 bases lying between them. CDR1 and CDR2 from the germline V gene are SNHLY and FYNNEI. CDR3 DNA: TGTGCCAGCAGTGAAGCCTGGCTCGAGCAGTACTTC. This codes for CASSEAWLEQYF.

The rearrangement links TRBV12-3 or TRBV12-4 to TRBJ1-2, with D possibly matching TRBD1 (5 bases). Between the trimmed V and J ends, which lost 6 bases and 5 bases, there was a span of 13 bases. The CDR3 extends over 13 amino acids. The CDR3 loop reads CASRPGAGYGYTF. Written as DNA, the CDR3 is TGTGCCAGCAGACCGGGAGCAGGGTATGGCTACACCTTC.

The chain has TRBV5-4 and TRBJ2-5; 7 positions agree with TRBD2. The CDR3 is made up of 16 amino acids. V gave up 0 bases and J gave up 1 base; unmatched junction bases: 6. Germline V lookup: CDR1 SGHNT, CDR2 YYREEE (reference sequence). CDR3 DNA: TGTGCCAGCAGCTTGGGCGGTAGCGGGTCCCAAGAGACCCAGTACTTC. It is translated as CASSLGGSGSQETQYF.

This rearrangement joins TRBV7-2 to TRBJ1-5, with 9 bases lining up with TRBD1. Germline V gene data show CDR1 as SGHTA and CDR2 as FQGNSA. V shed 3 bases, J shed 5 bases, and the junction held 2 bases outside the gene matches. This CDR3 has 14 amino acids. CDR3 loop: CASSLGQGYQPQHF. CDR3 coding DNA: TGTGCCAGCAGCTTGGGACAGGGCTATCAGCCCCAGCATTTT.

The rearrangement joins TRBV5-1 to TRBJ2-1; 10 bases match TRBD2. CDR1 and CDR2 (germline): SGHRS, YFSETQ. This CDR3 contains 16 residues. The J segment lost 10 bases and the V segment lost 0 bases, leaving 10 bases of the junction unmatched. DNA of the CDR3: TGCGCCAGCAGCTTGGCTGGGACTAGCGTTCCCGGGGAGCAGTTCTTC. Translated, it gives CASSLAGTSVPGEQFF.

The chain recombines TRBV30 with TRBJ2-2; no clear D gene. This CDR3 is built from 14 residues. V lost 0 bases and J 5 bases, leaving 10 bases between the germline ends. Germline loops: CDR1 GTSNPN, CDR2 SVGIG (reference sequence). CDR3 nucleotide sequence: TGTGCCTGGAGTGTAGACTCTCGTACCGGGGAGCTGTTTTTT. Its protein is CAWSVDSRTGELFF.

The gene calls are TRBV2 and TRBJ2-3; 7 bases map to TRBD2. The CDR3 is made up of 14 amino acids. From germline, CDR1 is SNHLY and CDR2 FYNNEI. J lost 2 bases, V lost 6 bases, and 5 bases had no gene match. CDR3 in amino acids: CASSPGGYTDTQYF. The CDR3 DNA is TGTGCCAGCAGCCCCGGGGGGTACACAGATACGCAGTATTTT.

The chain recombines TRBV27 with TRBJ2-1; 11 positions agree with TRBD2. The CDR3 totals 21 residues. The J segment lost 0 bases and the V segment lost 3 bases, leaving 16 bases of the junction unmatched. In germline, CDR1 is MNHEY, CDR2 SMNVEV (reference sequence). In nucleotides, the CDR3 is TGTGCCAGCAGTTTCTTTTTCCTGACTAGCGGGACCTCCAGCTCCTACAATGAGCAGTTCTTC. It translates to CASSFFFLTSGTSSSYNEQFF.

The gene calls are TRBV5-6 and TRBJ2-7; 12 nucleotides line up with TRBD2. The J segment lost 1 base and the V segment lost 5 bases, leaving 1 base of the junction unmatched. In germline, CDR1 is SGHDT, CDR2 YYEEEE. The CDR3 extends over 14 amino acids. DNA for the CDR3: TGTGCCAGCAGACTAGCGGGGGGATCCTACGAGCAGTACGTC. Translation: CASRLAGGSYEQYV.

V gene TRBV24-1 combines with J gene TRBJ2-2, with D unresolved. The germline V gene has CDR1 KGHDR and CDR2 SFDVKD. The CDR3 is made up of 13 amino acids. Trimming left V 4 bases short and J 6 bases short, with 8 bases between. The CDR3 nucleotides read TGTGCCACCAGTGAGGTCACGGCCGGGGAGCTGTTTTTT. This encodes CATSEVTAGELFF.

The rearrangement links TRBV5-1 to TRBJ1-4; D remains ambiguous. Germline values: CDR1 SGHRS, CDR2 YFSETQ. The CDR3 sequence is 14 residues long. V was cut by 2 bases and J by 5 bases, with 10 bases left in between. This chain's CDR3 is CASSFRPGNEKLFF. CDR3 in DNA: TGCGCCAGCAGCTTCCGGCCGGGGAATGAAAAACTGTTTTTT.

This sequence joins TRBV5-8 and TRBJ1-2; 7 bases line up with TRBD1. V shed 2 bases and J 7 bases; nucleotides not matched to a gene: 23. Germline V CDR1 and CDR2: SGHTS, YDEGEE. The CDR3 extends over 19 amino acids. This CDR3 is CASSFFEGRDSEGWSGYTF. The CDR3 region has the DNA TGTGCCAGCAGCTTTTTCGAGGGCCGGGACAGCGAGGGGTGGAGTGGCTACACCTTC.

The J gene is TRBJ1-6, the V gene TRBV6-5, with TRBD1 as a possible D gene (6 bases). This CDR3 spans 15 amino acids. Germline assignment: CDR1 MNHEY and CDR2 SVGAGI. V was shortened by 6 bases and J by 9 bases, with 18 bases between the two germline ends. CDR3 nucleotides: TGTGCCAGCAGCCCCCGGACAGTCTCGAGTTCACCCCTCCACTTT. Protein product: CASSPRTVSSSPLHF.

The J gene is TRBJ1-4, the V gene TRBV5-4, with D tentatively TRBD1 (6 bases). V was clipped by 2 bases and J by 8 bases, with 22 bases between them. This CDR3 has 17 residues. CDR1 is SGHNT, CDR2 YYREEE, per germline (reference sequence). As DNA, the CDR3 is TGTGCCAGCAGCTTCGACCCCCAACAGGGAAAAGGGGAAAAACTGTTTTTT. Translated, it gives CASSFDPQQGKGEKLFF.

The chain joins TRBV12-3 or TRBV12-4 to TRBJ1-2; weak D call: TRBD1 (5 bases). Trimming stripped 5 bases from V and 6 bases from J, with 13 bases between. The CDR3 length is 13 residues. CDR3 loop: CASSPGSSNGYTF. CDR3 DNA: TGTGCCAGCAGTCCAGGGTCCTCCAATGGCTACACCTTC.